A selection of T cell receptor beta chains follows, all from one sample in a study of neurological immune-mediated disorders. MiXCR, applied by TCRdb to the 5' RACE reads, yields one record per CDR3 protein. The top ten hold over 1% of the sample, which has about 120,000 distinct CDR3 sequences, approximately 3.2% seen once. Specimen: PBMCs. The receptors were sampled from a woman aged 30 to 39 with multiple sclerosis. Each CDR3 is given with its conserved first and last residue. A D gene is named only where the DNA matches it firmly. A clone size is listed for some rows: how often the clone was seen (once, few, many), or a class if it is expanded.

size	V	J	D	DNA	CDR3
many	TRBV6-4	TRBJ2-1	TRBD1	TGTGCCAGCAGTGACTCGACAGGGGGCTACAATGAGCAGTTCTTC	CASSDSTGGYNEQFF
many	TRBV20-1	TRBJ2-7	TRBD2	TGCAGTGCTACGGGACTAGCGGGGGCATCCTACTCGGGTATCGAGCAGTACTTC	CSATGLAGASYSGIEQYF
many	TRBV12-3/TRBV12-4	TRBJ2-7	-	TGTGCCAGCAGCCGGGTCGCGCAGGGCCCTAGCTCCTACGAGCAGTACTTC	CASSRVAQGPSSYEQYF
-	TRBV6-2/TRBV6-3	TRBJ1-5	-	TGTGCCAGCAGCTGGGGGGATCAGCCCCAGCATTTT	CASSWGDQPQHF
many	TRBV5-5	TRBJ2-1	TRBD1	TGTGCCAGCAGCTTGCACAGGGGGGCGGATGAGCAGTTCTTC	CASSLHRGADEQFF
many	TRBV7-8	TRBJ1-2	-	TGTGCCAGCAGCTTTACAGGAGAAAGGAATGGCTACACCTTC	CASSFTGERNGYTF
many	TRBV20-1	TRBJ1-5	TRBD1	TGCAGTGCTAGGGACAGGGGTAGCAATCAGCCCCAGCATTTT	CSARDRGSNQPQHF
many	TRBV3-1	TRBJ2-5	TRBD2	TGTGCCAGCAGGCAAACGGTACATCCGGGACTAGCGGGAAGGGACGGAGAGACCCAGTACTTC	CASRQTVHPGLAGRDGETQYF
many	TRBV3-1	TRBJ2-2	-	TGTGCCAGCAGCCTGAGGGGGATTAGGACCGGGGAGCTGTTTTTT	CASSLRGIRTGELFF
many	TRBV7-2	TRBJ2-1	TRBD2	TGTGCCAGCAGCTCCAAGCGGGAGGGTTTAAATGAGCAGTTCTTC	CASSSKREGLNEQFF
many	TRBV18	TRBJ1-2	TRBD1	TGTGCCAGCCGGGGGTCGGGGACAGATGGCTACACCTTC	CASRGSGTDGYTF
many	TRBV20-1	TRBJ2-1	-	TGCAGTGCTAGTTTTTATGGTGGACACAATGAGCAGTTCTTC	CSASFYGGHNEQFF
many	TRBV7-9	TRBJ2-3	-	TGTGCCAGCAGCTGGACAGACACAGATACGCAGTATTTT	CASSWTDTDTQYF
many	TRBV20-1	TRBJ2-1	-	TGCAGTGCTATATTGTCTTTCAATGAGCAGTTCTTC	CSAILSFNEQFF
many	TRBV5-4	TRBJ2-3	-	TGTGCCAGCAGCTTTAAGGGTACCTCAGATACGCAGTATTTT	CASSFKGTSDTQYF
many	TRBV7-9	TRBJ2-7	-	TGTGCCAGCAGCGCCCGGGACACTCTCGAGCAGTACTTC	CASSARDTLEQYF
many	TRBV7-9	TRBJ1-1	-	TGTGCCAGCAGCAACCCTCGGAGAGGGAATGAAGCTTTCTTT	CASSNPRRGNEAFF
many	TRBV12-3/TRBV12-4	TRBJ2-2	TRBD1	TGTGCCAGCAGCAGACAGGGGAACACCGGGGAGCTGTTTTTT	CASSRQGNTGELFF
many	TRBV27	TRBJ2-7	-	TGTGCCAGCGGATCGGGGGTATGGGAGCAGTACTTC	CASGSGVWEQYF
many	TRBV7-9	TRBJ2-7	-	TGTGCCAGCAGCTTAAGTCCGAGCGGGTCCACCTACGAGCAGTACTTC	CASSLSPSGSTYEQYF
many	TRBV10-3	TRBJ2-1	-	TGTGCCATCAGTGAGTCCTGGGGGAATGAGCAGTTCTTC	CAISESWGNEQFF
-	TRBV6-2/TRBV6-3	TRBJ2-7	TRBD1	TGTGCCAGCAGTCTCGACAGGGGGGTGAGCTACGAGCAGTACTTC	CASSLDRGVSYEQYF
many	TRBV7-9	TRBJ2-7	TRBD1	TGTGCCAGCAGCTCTGCGGGACAGGGCAACTCCTACGAGCAGTACTTC	CASSSAGQGNSYEQYF
many	TRBV6-1	TRBJ1-5	TRBD1	TGTGCCAGCAGTGACCCACAAGCCCCCCGGACAGGGTTTGATCAGCCCCAGCATTTT	CASSDPQAPRTGFDQPQHF
many	TRBV12-3/TRBV12-4	TRBJ2-3	-	TGTGCCAGCAGTTTAATGGCTCACCCAACGCAGTATTTT	CASSLMAHPTQYF
many	TRBV20-1	TRBJ1-2	-	TGCAGTGCCCAGAAAAACTATGGCTACACCTTC	CSAQKNYGYTF
many	TRBV5-1	TRBJ1-1	-	TGCGCCAGCAGCTGGGGAATGACAGGAAACACTGAAGCTTTCTTT	CASSWGMTGNTEAFF
few	TRBV20-1	TRBJ1-1	-	TGCAGTGCTACCGACCAGGGGACTGAAGCTTTCTTT	CSATDQGTEAFF
many	TRBV20-1	TRBJ1-1	-	TGCAGTGCTAGAGTCTCCGGCTACGCTGAAGCTTTCTTT	CSARVSGYAEAFF
many	TRBV12-3/TRBV12-4	TRBJ2-7	-	TGTGCCAGCAGTTTACGGGGGCTCTCCTACGAGCAGTACTTC	CASSLRGLSYEQYF
many	TRBV7-2	TRBJ1-2	TRBD1	TGTGCCAGCAGACGGGCCGGGACAGGGATCGTGGGGTATGGCTACACCTTC	CASRRAGTGIVGYGYTF
many	TRBV20-1	TRBJ2-1	-	TGCAGTGCTAGAGACTTCGAAGGGCCGGGGAATGAGCAGTTCTTC	CSARDFEGPGNEQFF
many	TRBV7-2	TRBJ1-2	-	TGTGCCAGCAGCTTATGGGGGTGGGTCTATGGCTACACCTTC	CASSLWGWVYGYTF
many	TRBV24-1	TRBJ1-1	-	TGTGCCACCAGTGATTTCAGGGGACAGAACACTGAAGCTTTCTTT	CATSDFRGQNTEAFF
many	TRBV7-2	TRBJ1-5	-	TGTGCCAGCAGCTTAGCGTCCGGTACCAGTCAGCCCCAGCATTTT	CASSLASGTSQPQHF
many	TRBV7-9	TRBJ2-2	-	TGTGCCAGCAGCTTAGTGATCGGGGAGCTGTTTTTT	CASSLVIGELFF
many	TRBV6-2/TRBV6-3	TRBJ1-4	-	TGTGCCAGCGGTCGAAATGAAAAACTGTTTTTT	CASGRNEKLFF
many	TRBV6-6	TRBJ1-5	-	TGTGCCAGCAGCCGACGGGCCGCCGAGAATCAGCCCCAGCATTTT	CASSRRAAENQPQHF
many	TRBV3-1	TRBJ2-5	-	TGTGCCAGCAGCCAAGATGCGTCGGCGAAGACCCAGTACTTC	CASSQDASAKTQYF
many	TRBV6-2/TRBV6-3	TRBJ2-7	TRBD2	TGTGCCAGCAGTTACGACGGACTAGCTTTCTCCGAGCAGTACTTC	CASSYDGLAFSEQYF
many	TRBV12-3/TRBV12-4	TRBJ1-2	TRBD1	TGTGCCAGCAGTTGGCTCAGGACAGGGACCCATGGCTACACCTTC	CASSWLRTGTHGYTF
many	TRBV20-1	TRBJ1-2	TRBD1	TGCAGTGCTACGAGGAGGGGACAGGGGAACTATGGCTACACCTTC	CSATRRGQGNYGYTF